This TCR beta chain was profiled in a study of beta chain features in type 1 diabetes. Whole-study findings and limits: Significant though moderate, a shortening of TCRB CDR3s appeared in all four CD4+ subsets of Type 1 diabetes patients.

V lost 7 bases and J 2 bases, leaving 11 bases between the germline ends. The germline CDR1 and CDR2 sequences are MNHEY and SVGAGI. The CDR3 is 13 amino acids. As to this clone: Its antigen is not known.

The whole isolated RNA underwent reverse transcription, so sequencing captured expressed TCRB transcripts. Libraries were prepared by immunoSEQ multiplex PCR; TCRdb keeps only in-frame clonotypes and omits some of them. Of around 280,000 clones listed, 14% to 15% are singletons. The source material was naive CD4+ T cells from blood. This clonotype was obtained from a man in his late teens or twenties with type 1 diabetes. The chain couples TRBV6-5 to TRBJ1-1; weak D call: TRBD1 (5 bases). The chain's CDR3 is CASTDSSNTEAFF. The CDR3 DNA reads TGTGCCAGCACTGACAGTTCTAACACTGAAGCTTTCTTT.